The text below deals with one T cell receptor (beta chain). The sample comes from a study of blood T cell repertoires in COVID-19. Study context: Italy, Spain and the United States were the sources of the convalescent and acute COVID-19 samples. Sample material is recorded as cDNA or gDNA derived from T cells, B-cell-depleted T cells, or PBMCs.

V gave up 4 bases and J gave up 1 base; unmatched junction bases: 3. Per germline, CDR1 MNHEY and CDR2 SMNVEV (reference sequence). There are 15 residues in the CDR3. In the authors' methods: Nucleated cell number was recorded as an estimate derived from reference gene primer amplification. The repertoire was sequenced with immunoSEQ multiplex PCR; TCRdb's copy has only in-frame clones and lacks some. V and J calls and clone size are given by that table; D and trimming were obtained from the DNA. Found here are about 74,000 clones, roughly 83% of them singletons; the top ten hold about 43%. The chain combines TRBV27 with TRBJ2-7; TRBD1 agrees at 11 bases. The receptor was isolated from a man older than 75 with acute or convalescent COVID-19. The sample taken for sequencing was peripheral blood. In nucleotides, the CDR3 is TGTGCCAGCAGTTCGGGACAGGGGGGTTCCTACGAGCAGTACTTC. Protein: CASSSGQGGSYEQYF.